The next 8 T cell receptor beta chains were all read from a single sample in a study of T cell responses to AZD1222 COVID-19 vaccine. The method was immunoSEQ multiplex PCR; TCRdb's version includes in-frame clones alone and lacks a portion of them. The sample includes 95,000 to 110,000 clones, approximately 89% of them seen just once. Material: peripheral blood, obtained on day 0 of AZD1222 vaccination. All receptors derive from an adult in good health.

This clone was recorded a few times. This sequence joins TRBV6-2 or TRBV6-3 and TRBJ2-2; 8 bases agree with TRBD2. Germline loops: CDR1 MNHEY, CDR2 SVGEGT. The V segment lost 2 bases and the J segment 4 bases; nucleotides outside the gene matches: 6. CDR3 length: 16 amino acids. The CDR3: CASSYIRLAITGELFF. The CDR3 bases are TGTGCCAGCAGTTACATAAGACTAGCGATCACCGGGGAGCTGTTTTTT.

The J gene is TRBJ2-1, the V gene TRBV18; the match to TRBD2 covers 9 bases. CDR1 is KGHSH, CDR2 LQKENI, per germline. V gave up 6 bases and J gave up 5 bases; unmatched junction bases: 8. The CDR3 sequence is 15 residues long. CDR3 DNA sequence: TGTGCCAGCTCGCTTACTAGCGGGCAAAACAATGAGCAGTTCTTC. Residues: CASSLTSGQNNEQFF.

This chain joins TRBV28 and TRBJ1-1; 7 bases agree with TRBD1. J was trimmed by 0 bases and V by 5 bases; bases with no gene match: 9. CDR1 MDHEN and CDR2 SYDVKM come from the germline V gene. The CDR3 totals 16 residues. This CDR3 is CASSLLGQVLNTEAFF. CDR3 nucleotide sequence: TGTGCCAGCAGTCTCCTCGGACAGGTTTTGAACACTGAAGCTTTCTTT.

This clone came up once. The chain couples TRBV3-1 (or the pseudogene TRBV3-2) to TRBJ2-1; 8 bases are a match to TRBD2. Germline V CDR1 and CDR2: LGHDT, YNNKEL (reference sequence). V shed 0 bases, J shed 16 bases, and the junction held 11 bases outside the gene matches. The CDR3 has 14 amino acids. DNA of the CDR3: TGTGCCAGCAGCCAAGAAGGAGGCGGATTAGCGGGATTCTTC. This gives the protein CASSQEGGGLAGFF.

The V gene is TRBV5-1, the J gene TRBJ2-2; 8 bases agree with TRBD2. The ends lost 0 bases at V and 4 bases at J; junction bases unmatched: 5. The germline V gene encodes CDR1 SGHRS and CDR2 YFSETQ. The CDR3 runs 16 residues. The CDR3 bases are TGCGCCAGCAGCTTGGCCGAGCTAGCGGGCACCGGGGAGCTGTTTTTT. Amino acid sequence: CASSLAELAGTGELFF.

The chain couples TRBV6-2 or TRBV6-3 to TRBJ2-3, with TRBD2 identical over 10 bases. This CDR3 comprises 16 residues. Germline CDR1 and CDR2: MNHEY and SVGEGT. V shed 2 bases and J 2 bases; nucleotides not matched to a gene: 4. CDR3 sequence: CASSYQLAGFTDTQYF. CDR3 DNA sequence: TGTGCCAGCAGTTACCAACTAGCGGGATTCACAGATACGCAGTATTTT.

The chain uses TRBV12-3 or TRBV12-4 and TRBJ2-3; D call uncertain. The CDR3 runs to 13 residues. V was trimmed by 3 bases and J by 2 bases, leaving 6 bases between them. The CDR3 DNA is TGTGCCAGCAGTTTTCTAGTCACAGATACGCAGTATTTT. Translating it yields CASSFLVTDTQYF.

The sample holds one count of this clone. J is TRBJ1-2 and V is TRBV25-1; possibly TRBD1 for D (6 bases). In germline, CDR1 is MGHDK, CDR2 SYGVNS. The CDR3 runs 13 residues. V gave up 4 bases and J gave up 4 bases, with 10 bases separating them. The CDR3 is CASSVGGGYGYTF. DNA of the CDR3: TGTGCCAGCAGTGTAGGGGGTGGCTATGGCTACACCTTC.